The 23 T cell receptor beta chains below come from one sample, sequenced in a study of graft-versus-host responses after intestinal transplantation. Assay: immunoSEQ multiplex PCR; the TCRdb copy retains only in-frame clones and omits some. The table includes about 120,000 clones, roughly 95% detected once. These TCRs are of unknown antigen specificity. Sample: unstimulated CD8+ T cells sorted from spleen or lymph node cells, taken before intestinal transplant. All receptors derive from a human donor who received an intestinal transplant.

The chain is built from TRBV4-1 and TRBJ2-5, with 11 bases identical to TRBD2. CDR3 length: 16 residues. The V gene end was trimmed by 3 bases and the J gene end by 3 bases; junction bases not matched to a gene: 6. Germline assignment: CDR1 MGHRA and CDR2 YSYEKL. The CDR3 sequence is CASSHGTGLAEETQYF. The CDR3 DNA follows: TGCGCCAGCAGCCATGGGACGGGACTAGCGGAAGAGACCCAGTACTTC.

CDR3 DNA: TGCGCCAGCAGCCAACGCATCCCGGGAGTCCCCGAGCAGTACTTC. The encoded protein is CASSQRIPGVPEQYF. The V call is TRBV4-3, the J call TRBJ2-7, with a weak D call TRBD2 (6 bases). This CDR3 region has 15 residues. Germline loops: CDR1 LGHNA, CDR2 YSLEER. Deletions cut 2 bases from V and 6 bases from J, with 17 bases between.

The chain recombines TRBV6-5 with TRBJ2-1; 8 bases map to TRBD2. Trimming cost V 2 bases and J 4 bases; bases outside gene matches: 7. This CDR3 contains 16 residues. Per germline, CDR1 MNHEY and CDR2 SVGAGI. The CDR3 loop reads CASSYVLAGRYNEQFF. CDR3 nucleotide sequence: TGTGCCAGCAGTTACGTCCTAGCGGGTCGGTACAATGAGCAGTTCTTC.

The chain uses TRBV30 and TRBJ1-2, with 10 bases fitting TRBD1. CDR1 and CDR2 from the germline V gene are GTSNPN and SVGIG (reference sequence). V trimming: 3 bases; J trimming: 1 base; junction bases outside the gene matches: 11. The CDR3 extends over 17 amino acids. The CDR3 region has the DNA TGTGCCTGGAGAGCAAAGCCCAGGGACAGGGGTAACTATGGCTACACCTTC. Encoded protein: CAWRAKPRDRGNYGYTF.

CDR3 residues: CASSRTGWADTQYF. The CDR3 DNA is TGTGCCAGTAGCCGGACAGGGTGGGCAGATACGCAGTATTTT. V and J are TRBV19 and TRBJ2-3; 8 nucleotides line up with TRBD1. V lost 6 bases to trimming and J lost 4 bases; unmatched junction nucleotides: 6. The CDR3 has 14 amino acids. CDR1 and CDR2 from the germline V gene are LNHDA and SQIVND (reference sequence). Full variable domain (missing parts from reference TRBV19 and TRBJ2-3): DGGITQSPKYLFRKEGQNVTLSCEQNLNHDAMYWYRQDPGQGLRLIYYSQIVNDFQKGDIAEGYSVSREKKESFPLTVTSAQKNPTAFYLCASSRTGWADTQYFGPGTRLTVL.

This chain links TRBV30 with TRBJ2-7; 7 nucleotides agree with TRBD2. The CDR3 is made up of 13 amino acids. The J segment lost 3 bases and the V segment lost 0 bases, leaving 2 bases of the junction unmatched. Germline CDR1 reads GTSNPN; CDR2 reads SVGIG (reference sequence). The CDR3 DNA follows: TGTGCCTGGAGTGTGAGCGGGATCTACGAGCAGTACTTC. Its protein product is CAWSVSGIYEQYF.

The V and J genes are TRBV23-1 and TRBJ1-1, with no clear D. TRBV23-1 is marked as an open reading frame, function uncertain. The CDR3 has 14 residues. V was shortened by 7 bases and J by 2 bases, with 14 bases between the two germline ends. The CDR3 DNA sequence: TGCGCCAGCACCCGGGGAACGGTTAACACTGAAGCTTTCTTT. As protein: CASTRGTVNTEAFF.

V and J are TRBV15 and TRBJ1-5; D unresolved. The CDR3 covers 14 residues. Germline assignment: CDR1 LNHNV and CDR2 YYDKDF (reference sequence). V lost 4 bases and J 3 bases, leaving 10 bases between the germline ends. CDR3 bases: TGTGCCACCAGCACATCGACTTTCAATCAGCCCCAGCATTTT. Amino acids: CATSTSTFNQPQHF.

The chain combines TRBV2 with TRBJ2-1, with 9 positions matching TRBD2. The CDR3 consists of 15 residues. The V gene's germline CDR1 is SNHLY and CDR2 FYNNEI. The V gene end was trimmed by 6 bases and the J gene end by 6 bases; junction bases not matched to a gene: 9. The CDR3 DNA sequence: TGTGCCAGCAGAGGGGGACTAGCCAAGATCAATGAGCAGTTCTTC. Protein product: CASRGGLAKINEQFF. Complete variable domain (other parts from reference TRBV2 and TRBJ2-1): EPEVTQTPSHQVTQMGQEVILRCVPISNHLYFYWYRQILGQKVEFLVSFYNNEISEKSEIFDDQFSVERPDGSNFTLKIRSTKLEDSAMYFCASRGGLAKINEQFFGPGTRLTVL.

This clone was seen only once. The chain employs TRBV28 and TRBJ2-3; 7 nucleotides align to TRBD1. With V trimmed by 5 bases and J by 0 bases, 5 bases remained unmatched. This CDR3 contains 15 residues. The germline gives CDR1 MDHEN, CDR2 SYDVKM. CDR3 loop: CASSGTVTSTDTQYF. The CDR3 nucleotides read TGTGCCAGCAGTGGGACAGTTACTAGCACAGATACGCAGTATTTT. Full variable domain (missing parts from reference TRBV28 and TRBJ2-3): DVKVTQSSRYLVKRTGEKVFLECVQDMDHENMFWYRQDPGLGLRLIYFSYDVKMKEKGDIPEGYSVSREKKERFSLILESASTNQTSMYLCASSGTVTSTDTQYFGPGTRLTVL.

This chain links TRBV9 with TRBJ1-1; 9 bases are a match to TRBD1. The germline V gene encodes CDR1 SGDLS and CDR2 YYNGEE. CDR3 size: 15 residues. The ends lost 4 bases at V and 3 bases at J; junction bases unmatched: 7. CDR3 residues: CASSPRTGVYTEAFF. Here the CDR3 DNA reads TGTGCCAGCAGCCCTCGGACAGGGGTTTACACTGAAGCTTTCTTT.

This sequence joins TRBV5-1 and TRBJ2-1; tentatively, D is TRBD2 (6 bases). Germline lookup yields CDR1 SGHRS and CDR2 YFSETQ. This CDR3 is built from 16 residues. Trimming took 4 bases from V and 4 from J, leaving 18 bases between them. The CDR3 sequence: CASSQLGTRLYNEQFF. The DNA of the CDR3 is TGCGCCAGCAGCCAGTTAGGGACTCGGCTGTACAATGAGCAGTTCTTC.

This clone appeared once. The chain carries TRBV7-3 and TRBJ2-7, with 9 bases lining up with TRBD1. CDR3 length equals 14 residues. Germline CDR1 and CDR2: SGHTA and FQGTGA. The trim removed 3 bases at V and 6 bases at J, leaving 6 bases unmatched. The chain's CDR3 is CASSLTGGSAEQYF. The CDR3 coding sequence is TGTGCCAGCAGCTTGACAGGGGGTTCCGCCGAGCAGTACTTC. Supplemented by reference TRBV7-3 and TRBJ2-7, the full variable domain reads GAGVSQTPSNKVTEKGKYVELRCDPISGHTALYWYRQSLGQGPEFLIYFQGTGAADDSGLPNDRFFAVRPEGSVSTLKIQRTERGDSAVYLCASSLTGGSAEQYFGPGTRLTVT.

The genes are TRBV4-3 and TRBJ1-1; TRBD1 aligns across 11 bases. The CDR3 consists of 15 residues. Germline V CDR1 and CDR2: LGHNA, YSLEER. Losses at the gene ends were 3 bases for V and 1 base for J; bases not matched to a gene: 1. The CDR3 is CASSHGQGANTEAFF. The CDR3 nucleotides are TGCGCCAGCAGCCACGGACAGGGGGCGAACACTGAAGCTTTCTTT.

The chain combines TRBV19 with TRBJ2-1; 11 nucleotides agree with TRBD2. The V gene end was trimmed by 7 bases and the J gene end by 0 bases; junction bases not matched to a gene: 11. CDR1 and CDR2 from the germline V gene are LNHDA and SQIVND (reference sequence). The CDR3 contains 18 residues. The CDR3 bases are TGTGCCAGTACACTCAAGACTAGCGGGGATAGCTCCTACAATGAGCAGTTCTTC. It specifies CASTLKTSGDSSYNEQFF.

The CDR3 coding sequence is TGTGCCAGCAGTGTGCTTGCAGGGGGCGAGCAGTACTTC. Translation: CASSVLAGGEQYF. The rearrangement joins TRBV27 to TRBJ2-7; 7 bases align to TRBD1. This CDR3 comprises 13 residues. CDR1 MNHEY and CDR2 SMNVEV come from the germline V gene (reference sequence). J lost 6 bases, V lost 5 bases, and 7 bases had no gene match.

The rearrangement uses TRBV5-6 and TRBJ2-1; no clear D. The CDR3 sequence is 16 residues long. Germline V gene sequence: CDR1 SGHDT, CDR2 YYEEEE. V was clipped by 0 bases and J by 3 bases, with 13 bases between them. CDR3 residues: CASSLDLGPFYNEQFF. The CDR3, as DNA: TGTGCCAGCAGCTTGGACCTGGGTCCCTTCTACAATGAGCAGTTCTTC.

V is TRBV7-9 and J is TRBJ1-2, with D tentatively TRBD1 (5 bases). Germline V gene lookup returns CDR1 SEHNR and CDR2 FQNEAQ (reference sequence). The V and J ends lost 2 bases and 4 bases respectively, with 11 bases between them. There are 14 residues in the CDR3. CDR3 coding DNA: TGTGCCAGCAGCTTAACACAGGAGCTCTATGGCTACACCTTC. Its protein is CASSLTQELYGYTF.

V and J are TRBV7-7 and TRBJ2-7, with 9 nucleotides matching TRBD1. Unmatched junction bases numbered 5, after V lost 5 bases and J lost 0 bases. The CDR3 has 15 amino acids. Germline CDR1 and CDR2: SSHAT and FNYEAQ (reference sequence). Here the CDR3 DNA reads TGTGCCAGCAGCGCGGGACAGGGCATCTCCTACGAGCAGTACTTC. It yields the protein CASSAGQGISYEQYF.

CDR3 amino acids: CATQAGSDSLYGYTF. CDR3 nucleotides: TGTGCCACCCAGGCTGGGAGCGATTCCCTTTATGGCTACACCTTC. This rearrangement joins TRBV27 to TRBJ1-2; D uncertain. Germline CDR1 and CDR2: MNHEY and SMNVEV (reference sequence). The CDR3 extends over 15 amino acids. V was trimmed by 10 bases and J by 5 bases, leaving 23 bases between them.

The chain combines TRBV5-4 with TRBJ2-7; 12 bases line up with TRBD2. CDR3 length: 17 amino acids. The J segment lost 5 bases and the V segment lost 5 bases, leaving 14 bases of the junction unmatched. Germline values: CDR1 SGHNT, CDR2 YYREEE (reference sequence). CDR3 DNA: TGTGCCAGCAGTTCCTCTAGCGGGAGGGCCCTGTCGGACGAGCAGTACTTC. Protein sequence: CASSSSSGRALSDEQYF.

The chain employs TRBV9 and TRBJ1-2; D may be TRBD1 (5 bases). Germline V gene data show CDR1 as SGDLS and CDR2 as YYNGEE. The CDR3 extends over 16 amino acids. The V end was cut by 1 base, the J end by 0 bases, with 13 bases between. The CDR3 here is CASSVMETATNYGYTF. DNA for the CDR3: TGTGCCAGCAGCGTAATGGAGACAGCTACTAACTATGGCTACACCTTC.

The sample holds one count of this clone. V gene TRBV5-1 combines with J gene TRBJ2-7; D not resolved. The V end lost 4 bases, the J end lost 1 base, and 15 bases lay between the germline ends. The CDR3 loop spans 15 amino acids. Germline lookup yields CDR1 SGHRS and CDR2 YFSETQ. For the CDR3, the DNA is TGCGCCAGCAGCACGTACCCCTTCCTTTCCTACGAGCAGTACTTC. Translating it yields CASSTYPFLSYEQYF.